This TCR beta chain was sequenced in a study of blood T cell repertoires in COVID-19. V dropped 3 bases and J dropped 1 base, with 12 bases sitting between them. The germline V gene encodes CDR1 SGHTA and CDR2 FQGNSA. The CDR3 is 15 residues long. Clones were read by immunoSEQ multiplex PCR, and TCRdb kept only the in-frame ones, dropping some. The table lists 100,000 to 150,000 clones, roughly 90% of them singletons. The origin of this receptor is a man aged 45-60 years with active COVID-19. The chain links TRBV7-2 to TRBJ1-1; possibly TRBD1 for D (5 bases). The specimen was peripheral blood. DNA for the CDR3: TGTGCCAGCAGCTTCACTGGGCAGGGGAACACTGAAGCTTTCTTT. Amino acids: CASSFTGQGNTEAFF.